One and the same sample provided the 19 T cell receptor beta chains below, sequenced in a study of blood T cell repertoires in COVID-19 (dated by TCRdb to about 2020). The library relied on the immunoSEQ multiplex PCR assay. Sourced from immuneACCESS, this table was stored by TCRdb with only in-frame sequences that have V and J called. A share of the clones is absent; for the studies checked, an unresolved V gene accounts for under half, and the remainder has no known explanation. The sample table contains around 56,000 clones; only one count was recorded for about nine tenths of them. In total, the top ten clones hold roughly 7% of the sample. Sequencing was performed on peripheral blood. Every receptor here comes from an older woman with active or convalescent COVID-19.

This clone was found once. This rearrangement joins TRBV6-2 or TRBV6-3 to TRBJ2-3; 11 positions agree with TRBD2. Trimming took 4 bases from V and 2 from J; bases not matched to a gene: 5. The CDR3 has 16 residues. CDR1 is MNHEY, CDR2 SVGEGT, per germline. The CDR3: CASSWASGRYTDTQYF. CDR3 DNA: TGTGCCAGCAGTTGGGCTAGCGGGAGGTACACAGATACGCAGTATTTT.

The CDR3 DNA reads TGTGCCAGCAGTTACCCACAGGGCCGCCAGGAGACCCAGTACTTC. It yields the protein CASSYPQGRQETQYF. The V and J genes are TRBV6-6 and TRBJ2-5; weak D call: TRBD1 (6 bases). Trimming took off 2 bases at V and 5 bases at J, with 15 bases between the two ends. The germline gives CDR1 MNHNY, CDR2 SVGAGI (reference sequence). This CDR3 is built from 15 residues.

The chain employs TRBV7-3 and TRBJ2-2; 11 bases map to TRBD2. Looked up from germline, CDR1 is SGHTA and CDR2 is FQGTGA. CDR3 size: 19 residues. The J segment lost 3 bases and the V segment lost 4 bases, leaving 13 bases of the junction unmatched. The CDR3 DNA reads TGTGCCAGCAGCTCGATTCTAGCGGGAGGTGATTGGGACACCGGGGAGCTGTTTTTT. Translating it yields CASSSILAGGDWDTGELFF.

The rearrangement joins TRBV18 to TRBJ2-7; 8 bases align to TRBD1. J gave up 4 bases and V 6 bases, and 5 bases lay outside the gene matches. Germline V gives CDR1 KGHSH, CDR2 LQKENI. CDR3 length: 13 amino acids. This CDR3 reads CASSTGEGYEQYF. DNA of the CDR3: TGTGCCAGCTCGACAGGGGAAGGGTACGAGCAGTACTTC.

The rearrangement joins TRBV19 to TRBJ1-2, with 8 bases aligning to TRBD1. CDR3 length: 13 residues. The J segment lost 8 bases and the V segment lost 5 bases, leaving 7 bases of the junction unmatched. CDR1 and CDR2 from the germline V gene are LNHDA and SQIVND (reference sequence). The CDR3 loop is CASSPSGGWGYTF. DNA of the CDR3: TGTGCCAGTAGTCCGTCAGGGGGCTGGGGCTACACCTTC.

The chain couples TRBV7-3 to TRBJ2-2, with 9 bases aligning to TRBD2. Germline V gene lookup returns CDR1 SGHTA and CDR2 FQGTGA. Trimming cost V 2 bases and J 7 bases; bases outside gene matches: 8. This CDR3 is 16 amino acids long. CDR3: CASSLGSAGGDGELFF. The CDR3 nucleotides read TGTGCCAGCAGCTTAGGATCGGCGGGAGGGGACGGGGAGCTGTTTTTT.

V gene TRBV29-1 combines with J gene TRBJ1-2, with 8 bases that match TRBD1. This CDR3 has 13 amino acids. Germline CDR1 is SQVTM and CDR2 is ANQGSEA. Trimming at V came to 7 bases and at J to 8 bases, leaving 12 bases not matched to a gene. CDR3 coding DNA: TGCAGCGGCGGGACAGGTTCGTTGAAAGGCTACACCTTC. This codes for CSGGTGSLKGYTF. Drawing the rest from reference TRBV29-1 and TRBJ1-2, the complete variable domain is SAVISQKPSRDICQRGTSLTIQCQVDSQVTMMFWYRQQPGQSLTLIATANQGSEATYESGFVIDKFPISRPNLTFSTLTVSNMSPEDSSIYLCSGGTGSLKGYTFGSGTRLTVV.

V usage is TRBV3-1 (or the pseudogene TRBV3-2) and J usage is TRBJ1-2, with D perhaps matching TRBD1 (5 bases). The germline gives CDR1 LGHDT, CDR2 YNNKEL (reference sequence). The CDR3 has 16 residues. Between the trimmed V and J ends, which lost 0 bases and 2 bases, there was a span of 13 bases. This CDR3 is CASSQDVATDNYGYTF. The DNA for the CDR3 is TGTGCCAGCAGCCAAGATGTGGCGACAGACAACTATGGCTACACCTTC.

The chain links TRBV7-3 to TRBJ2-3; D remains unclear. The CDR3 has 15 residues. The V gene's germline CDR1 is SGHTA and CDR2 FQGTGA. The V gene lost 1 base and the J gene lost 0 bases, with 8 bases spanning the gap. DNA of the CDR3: TGTGCCAGCAGCTTAATCCCGGGTAGCACAGATACGCAGTATTTT. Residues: CASSLIPGSTDTQYF.

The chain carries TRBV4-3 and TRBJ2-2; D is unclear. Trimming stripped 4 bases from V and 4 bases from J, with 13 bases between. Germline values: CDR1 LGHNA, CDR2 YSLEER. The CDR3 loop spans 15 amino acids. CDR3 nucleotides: TGCGCCAGCAGCCCGCTAGTTGTCAGCACCGGGGAGCTGTTTTTT. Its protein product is CASSPLVVSTGELFF.

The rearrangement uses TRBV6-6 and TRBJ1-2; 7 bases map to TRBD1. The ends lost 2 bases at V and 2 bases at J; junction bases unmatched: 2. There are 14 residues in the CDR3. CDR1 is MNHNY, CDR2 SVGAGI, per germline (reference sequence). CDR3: CASSYDRENYGYTF. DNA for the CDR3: TGTGCCAGCAGTTACGACAGGGAAAACTATGGCTACACCTTC.

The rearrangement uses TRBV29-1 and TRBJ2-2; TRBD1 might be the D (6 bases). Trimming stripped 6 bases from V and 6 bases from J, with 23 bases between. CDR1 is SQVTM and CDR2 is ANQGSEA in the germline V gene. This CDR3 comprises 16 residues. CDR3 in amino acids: CSVGKGVSSGPGELFF. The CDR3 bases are TGCAGCGTGGGGAAGGGGGTTAGCTCCGGCCCCGGGGAGCTGTTTTTT.

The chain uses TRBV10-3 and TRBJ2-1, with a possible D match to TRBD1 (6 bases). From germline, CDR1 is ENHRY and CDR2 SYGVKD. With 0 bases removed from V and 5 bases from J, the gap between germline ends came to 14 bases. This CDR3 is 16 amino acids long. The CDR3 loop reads CAISESISDRNNEQFF. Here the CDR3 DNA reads TGTGCCATCAGTGAGTCGATATCGGACAGAAACAATGAGCAGTTCTTC.

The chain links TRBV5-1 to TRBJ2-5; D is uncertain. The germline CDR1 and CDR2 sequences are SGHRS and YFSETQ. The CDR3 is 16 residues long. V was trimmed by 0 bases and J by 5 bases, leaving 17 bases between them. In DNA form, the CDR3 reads TGCGCCAGCAGCTTGGGAGACCCTCTTTCGCGGGAGACCCAGTACTTC. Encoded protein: CASSLGDPLSRETQYF.

CDR3 loop: CASSLARAGVPYNEQFF. In DNA form, the CDR3 reads TGTGCCAGCAGCTTAGCGCGTGCGGGAGTACCCTACAATGAGCAGTTCTTC. The chain has TRBV11-1 and TRBJ2-1; 7 nucleotides match TRBD2. The CDR3 loop spans 17 amino acids. With V trimmed by 0 bases and J by 2 bases, 7 bases remained unmatched. CDR1 and CDR2 (germline): SGHAT, FQDESV (reference sequence).

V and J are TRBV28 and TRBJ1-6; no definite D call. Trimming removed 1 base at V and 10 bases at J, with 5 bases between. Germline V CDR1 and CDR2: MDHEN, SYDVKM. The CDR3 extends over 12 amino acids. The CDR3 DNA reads TGTGCCAGCAGTTTATTACACTCACCCCTCCACTTT. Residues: CASSLLHSPLHF.

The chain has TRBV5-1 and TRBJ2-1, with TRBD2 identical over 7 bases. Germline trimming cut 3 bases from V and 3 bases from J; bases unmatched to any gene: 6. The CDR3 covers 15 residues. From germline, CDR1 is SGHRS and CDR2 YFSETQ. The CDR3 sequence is CASSSLADLYNEQFF. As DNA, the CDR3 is TGCGCCAGCAGCTCGCTAGCGGACCTCTACAATGAGCAGTTCTTC.

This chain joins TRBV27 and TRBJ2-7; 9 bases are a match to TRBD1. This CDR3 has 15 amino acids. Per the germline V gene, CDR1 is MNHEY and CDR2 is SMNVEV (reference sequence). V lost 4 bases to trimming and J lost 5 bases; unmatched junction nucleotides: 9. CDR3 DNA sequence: TGTGCCAGCAGTTCCCCCGGGACAGGGTTTGACGAGCAGTACTTC. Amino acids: CASSSPGTGFDEQYF.

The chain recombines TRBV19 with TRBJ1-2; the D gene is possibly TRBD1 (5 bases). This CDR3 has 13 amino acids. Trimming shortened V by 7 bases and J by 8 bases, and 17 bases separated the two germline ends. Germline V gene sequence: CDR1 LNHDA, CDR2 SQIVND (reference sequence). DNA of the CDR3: TGTGCCAGTATGTGGCCCCAGGGAAGCGGCTACACCTTC. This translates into CASMWPQGSGYTF.